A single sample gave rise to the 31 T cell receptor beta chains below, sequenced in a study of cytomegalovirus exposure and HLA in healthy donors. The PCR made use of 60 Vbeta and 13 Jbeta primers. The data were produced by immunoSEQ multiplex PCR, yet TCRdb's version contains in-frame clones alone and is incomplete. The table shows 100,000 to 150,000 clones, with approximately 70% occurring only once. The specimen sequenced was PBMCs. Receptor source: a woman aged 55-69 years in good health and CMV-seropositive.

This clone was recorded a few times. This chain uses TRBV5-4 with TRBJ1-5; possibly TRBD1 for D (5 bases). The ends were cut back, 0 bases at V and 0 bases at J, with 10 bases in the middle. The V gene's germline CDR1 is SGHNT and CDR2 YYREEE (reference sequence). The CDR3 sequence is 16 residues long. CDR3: CASSLDGGVSNQPQHF. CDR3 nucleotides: TGTGCCAGCAGCTTGGATGGGGGGGTTAGCAATCAGCCCCAGCATTTT.

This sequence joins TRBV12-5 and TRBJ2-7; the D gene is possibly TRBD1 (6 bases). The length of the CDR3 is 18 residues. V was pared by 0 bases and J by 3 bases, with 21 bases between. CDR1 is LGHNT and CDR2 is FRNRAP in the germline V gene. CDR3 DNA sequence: TGTGCTAGTGGTTTGGTATACGCCTCCGGGACACCAGACTACGAGCAGTACTTC. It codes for CASGLVYASGTPDYEQYF.

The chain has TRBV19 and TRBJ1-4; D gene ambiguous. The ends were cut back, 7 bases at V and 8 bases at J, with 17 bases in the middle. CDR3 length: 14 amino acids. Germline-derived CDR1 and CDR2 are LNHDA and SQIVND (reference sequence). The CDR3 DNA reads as TGTGCCAGTAACCCGCCCGGTTCGAGGGAAAAACTGTTTTTT. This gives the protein CASNPPGSREKLFF.

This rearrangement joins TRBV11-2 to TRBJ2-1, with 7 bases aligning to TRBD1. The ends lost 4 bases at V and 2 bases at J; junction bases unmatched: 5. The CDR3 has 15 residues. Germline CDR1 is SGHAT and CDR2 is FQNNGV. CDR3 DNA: TGTGCCAGCAGCTCGGGACAGCGTACCTACAATGAGCAGTTCTTC. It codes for CASSSGQRTYNEQFF.

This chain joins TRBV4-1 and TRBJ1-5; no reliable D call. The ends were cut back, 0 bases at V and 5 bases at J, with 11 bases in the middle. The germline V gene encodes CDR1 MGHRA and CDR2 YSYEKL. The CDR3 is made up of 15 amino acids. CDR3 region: CASSQDSQPYQPQHF. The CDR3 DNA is TGCGCCAGCAGCCAAGATTCACAGCCCTATCAGCCCCAGCATTTT.

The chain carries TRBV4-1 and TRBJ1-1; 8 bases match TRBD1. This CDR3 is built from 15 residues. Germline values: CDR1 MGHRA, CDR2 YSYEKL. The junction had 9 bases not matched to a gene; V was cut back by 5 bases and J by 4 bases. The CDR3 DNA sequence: TGCGCCAGCAGCATGGCGACAGGGGCGGCCACTGAAGCTTTCTTT. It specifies CASSMATGAATEAFF.

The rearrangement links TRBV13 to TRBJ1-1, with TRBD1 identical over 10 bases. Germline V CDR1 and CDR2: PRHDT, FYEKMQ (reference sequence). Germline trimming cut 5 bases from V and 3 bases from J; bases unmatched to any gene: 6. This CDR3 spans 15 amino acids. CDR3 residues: CASSPRGQGYTEAFF. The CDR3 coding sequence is TGTGCCAGCAGCCCAAGGGGACAGGGGTACACTGAAGCTTTCTTT.

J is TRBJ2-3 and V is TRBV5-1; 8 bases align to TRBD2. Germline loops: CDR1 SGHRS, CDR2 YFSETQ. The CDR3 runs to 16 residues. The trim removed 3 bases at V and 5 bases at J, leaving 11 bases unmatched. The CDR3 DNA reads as TGCGCCAGCAGCTCGGCCGGGGGGGATCAGGGAGATACGCAGTATTTT. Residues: CASSSAGGDQGDTQYF. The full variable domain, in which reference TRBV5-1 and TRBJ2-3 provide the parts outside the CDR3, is KAGVTQTPRYLIKTRGQQVTLSCSPISGHRSVSWYQQTPGQGLQFLFEYFSETQRNKGNFPGRFSGRQFSNSRSEMNVSTLELGDSALYLCASSSAGGDQGDTQYFGPGTRLTVL.

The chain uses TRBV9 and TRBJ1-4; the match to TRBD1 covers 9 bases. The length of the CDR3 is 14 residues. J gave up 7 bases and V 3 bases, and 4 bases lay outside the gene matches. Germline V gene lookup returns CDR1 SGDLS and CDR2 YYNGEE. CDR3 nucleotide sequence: TGTGCCAGCAGCGAACGACAGGGGGTTGAAAAACTGTTTTTT. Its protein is CASSERQGVEKLFF.

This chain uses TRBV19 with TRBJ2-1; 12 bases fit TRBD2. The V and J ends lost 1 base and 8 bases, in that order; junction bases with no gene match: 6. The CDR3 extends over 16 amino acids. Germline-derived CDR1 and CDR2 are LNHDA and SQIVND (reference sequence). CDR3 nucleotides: TGTGCCAGTAGTATAGTTCTAGCGGGGGGGCGCCATGAGCAGTTCTTC. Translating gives CASSIVLAGGRHEQFF.

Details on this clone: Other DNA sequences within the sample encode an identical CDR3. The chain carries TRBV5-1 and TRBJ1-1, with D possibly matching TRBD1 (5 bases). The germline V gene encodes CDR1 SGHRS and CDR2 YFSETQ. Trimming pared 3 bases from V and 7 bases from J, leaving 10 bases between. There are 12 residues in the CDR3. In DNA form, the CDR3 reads TGCGCCAGCAGCTGGGGGACTGGTGAAGCTTTCTTT. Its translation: CASSWGTGEAFF.

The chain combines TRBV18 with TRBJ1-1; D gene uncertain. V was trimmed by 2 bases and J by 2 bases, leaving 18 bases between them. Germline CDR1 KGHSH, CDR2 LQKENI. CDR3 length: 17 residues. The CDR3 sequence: CASSPIPIQAPNTEAFF. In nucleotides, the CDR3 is TGTGCCAGCTCACCAATCCCTATCCAGGCCCCAAACACTGAAGCTTTCTTT.

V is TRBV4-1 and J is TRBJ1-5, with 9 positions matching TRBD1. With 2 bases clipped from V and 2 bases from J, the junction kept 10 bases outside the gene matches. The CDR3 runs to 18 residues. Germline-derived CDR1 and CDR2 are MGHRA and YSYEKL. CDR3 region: CASSQTYRGRRGNQPQHF. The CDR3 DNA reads TGCGCCAGCAGCCAAACCTACAGGGGGCGCCGAGGCAATCAGCCCCAGCATTTT.

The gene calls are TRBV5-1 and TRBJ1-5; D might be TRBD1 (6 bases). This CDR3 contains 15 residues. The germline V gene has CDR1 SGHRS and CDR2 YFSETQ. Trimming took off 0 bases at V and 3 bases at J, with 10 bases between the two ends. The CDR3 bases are TGCGCCAGCAGCTTGGGGACAGCGAACAATCAGCCCCAGCATTTT. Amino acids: CASSLGTANNQPQHF.

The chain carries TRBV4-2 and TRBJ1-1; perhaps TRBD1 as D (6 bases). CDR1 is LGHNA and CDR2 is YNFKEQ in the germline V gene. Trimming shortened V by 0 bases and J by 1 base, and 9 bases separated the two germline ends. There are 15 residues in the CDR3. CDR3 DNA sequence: TGTGCCAGCAGCCAAGAGGGACACTCGAACACTGAAGCTTTCTTT. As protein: CASSQEGHSNTEAFF.

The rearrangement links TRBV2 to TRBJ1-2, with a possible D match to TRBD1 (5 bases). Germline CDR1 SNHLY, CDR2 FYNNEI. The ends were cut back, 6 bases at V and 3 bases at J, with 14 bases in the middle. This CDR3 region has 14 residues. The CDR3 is CASRFGGRDYGYTF. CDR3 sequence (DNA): TGTGCCAGCAGGTTCGGGGGTCGGGACTATGGCTACACCTTC.

DNA of the CDR3: TGTGCCAGCAGGAAGGGACTAGCGGGGGCGCGAGATACGCAGTATTTT. As protein: CASRKGLAGARDTQYF. The chain has TRBV2 and TRBJ2-3; 14 bases agree with TRBD2. V shed 6 bases and J 5 bases; nucleotides not matched to a gene: 7. Germline V gene data show CDR1 as SNHLY and CDR2 as FYNNEI. CDR3 length equals 16 residues.

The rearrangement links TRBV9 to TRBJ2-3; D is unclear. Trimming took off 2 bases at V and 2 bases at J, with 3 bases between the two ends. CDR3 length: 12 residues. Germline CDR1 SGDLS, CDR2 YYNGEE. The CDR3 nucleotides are TGTGCCAGCAGCGTCAACACAGATACGCAGTATTTT. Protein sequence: CASSVNTDTQYF. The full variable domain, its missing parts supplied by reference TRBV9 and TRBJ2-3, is DSGVTQTPKHLITATGQRVTLRCSPRSGDLSVYWYQQSLDQGLQFLIQYYNGEERAKGNILERFSAQQFPDLHSELNLSSLELGDSALYFCASSVNTDTQYFGPGTRLTVL.

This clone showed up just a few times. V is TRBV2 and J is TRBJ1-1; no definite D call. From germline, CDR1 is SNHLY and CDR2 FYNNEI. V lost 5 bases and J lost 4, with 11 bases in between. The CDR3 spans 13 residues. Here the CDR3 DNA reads TGTGCCAGCAGTCCCTCGGTCGGCACTGAAGCTTTCTTT. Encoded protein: CASSPSVGTEAFF.

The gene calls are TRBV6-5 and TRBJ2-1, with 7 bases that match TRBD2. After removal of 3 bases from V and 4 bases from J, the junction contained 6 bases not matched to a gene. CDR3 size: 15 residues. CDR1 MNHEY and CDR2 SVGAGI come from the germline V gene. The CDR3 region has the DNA TGTGCCAGCAGTTATTCTAGCGGAGAATACAATGAGCAGTTCTTC. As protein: CASSYSSGEYNEQFF.

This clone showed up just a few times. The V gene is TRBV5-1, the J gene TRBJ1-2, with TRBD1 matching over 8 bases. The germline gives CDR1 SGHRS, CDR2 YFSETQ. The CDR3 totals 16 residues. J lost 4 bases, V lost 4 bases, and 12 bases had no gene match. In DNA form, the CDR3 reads TGCGCCAGCAGCCGGAACCAGGGGGCGCGAGGCTATGGCTACACCTTC. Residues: CASSRNQGARGYGYTF.

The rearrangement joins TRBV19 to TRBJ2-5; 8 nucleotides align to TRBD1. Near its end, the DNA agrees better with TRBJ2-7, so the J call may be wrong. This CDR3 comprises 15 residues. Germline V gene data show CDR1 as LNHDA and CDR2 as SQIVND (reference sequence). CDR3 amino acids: CASSSRDRGRDEQYF. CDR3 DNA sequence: TGTGCCAGTAGTTCTCGAGACAGGGGTAGGGACGAGCAGTACTTC.

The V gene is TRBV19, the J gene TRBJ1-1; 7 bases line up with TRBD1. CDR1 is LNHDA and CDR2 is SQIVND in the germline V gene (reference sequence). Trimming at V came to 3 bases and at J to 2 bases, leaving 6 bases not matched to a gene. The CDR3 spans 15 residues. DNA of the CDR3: TGTGCCAGTAGTATTCGAGGGACAGTTAACACTGAAGCTTTCTTT. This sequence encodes CASSIRGTVNTEAFF.

The CDR3 DNA reads TGTGCCAGTAGTATAGATCGCGGACTAGCGGGGCGGGAGACCCAGTACTTC. Translating gives CASSIDRGLAGRETQYF. This chain connects TRBV19 to TRBJ2-5; TRBD2 matches at 12 bases. Trimming cost V 0 bases and J 5 bases; bases outside gene matches: 7. The CDR3 covers 17 residues. Germline assignment: CDR1 LNHDA and CDR2 SQIVND (reference sequence).

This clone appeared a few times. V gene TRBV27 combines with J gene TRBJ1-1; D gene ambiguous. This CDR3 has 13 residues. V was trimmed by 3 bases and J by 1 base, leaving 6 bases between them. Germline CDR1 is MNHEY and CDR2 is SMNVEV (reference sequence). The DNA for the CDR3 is TGTGCCAGCAGTTTGAAGCGGAACACTGAAGCTTTCTTT. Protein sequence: CASSLKRNTEAFF.

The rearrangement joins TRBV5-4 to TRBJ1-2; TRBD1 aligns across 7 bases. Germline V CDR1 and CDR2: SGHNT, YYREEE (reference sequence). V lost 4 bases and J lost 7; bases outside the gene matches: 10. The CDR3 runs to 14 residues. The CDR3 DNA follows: TGTGCCAGCAGCCCCCGGGACAGCTCTCTTGGCTACACCTTC. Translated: CASSPRDSSLGYTF.

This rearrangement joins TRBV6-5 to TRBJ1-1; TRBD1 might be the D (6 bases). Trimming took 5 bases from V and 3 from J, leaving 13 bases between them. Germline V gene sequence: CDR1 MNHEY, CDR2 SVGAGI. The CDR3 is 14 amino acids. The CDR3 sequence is CASSHPGVDTEAFF. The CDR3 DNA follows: TGTGCCAGCAGTCACCCAGGGGTCGACACTGAAGCTTTCTTT.

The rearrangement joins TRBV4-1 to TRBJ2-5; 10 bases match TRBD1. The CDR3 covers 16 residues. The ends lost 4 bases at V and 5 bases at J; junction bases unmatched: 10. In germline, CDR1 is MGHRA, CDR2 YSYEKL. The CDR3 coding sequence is TGCGCCAGCAGCCTCCTCGGGGACAGGGGTGTTGAGACCCAGTACTTC. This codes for CASSLLGDRGVETQYF.

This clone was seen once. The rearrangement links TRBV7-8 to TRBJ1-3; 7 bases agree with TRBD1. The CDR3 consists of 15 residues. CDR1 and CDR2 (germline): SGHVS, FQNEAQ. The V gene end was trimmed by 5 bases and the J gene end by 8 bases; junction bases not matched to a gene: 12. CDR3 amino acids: CASSQFTGVADTIYF. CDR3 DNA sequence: TGTGCCAGCAGCCAGTTCACAGGGGTAGCGGACACCATATATTTT.

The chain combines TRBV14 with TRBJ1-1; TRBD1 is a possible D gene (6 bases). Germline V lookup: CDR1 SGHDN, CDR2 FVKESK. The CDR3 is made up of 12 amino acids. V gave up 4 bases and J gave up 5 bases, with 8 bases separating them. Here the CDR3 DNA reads TGTGCCAGCAGCCGCACAGGGACTGAAGCTTTCTTT. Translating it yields CASSRTGTEAFF.

CDR3: CASSPGGGGYGYTF. In DNA form, the CDR3 reads TGTGCCAGCAGCCCAGGGGGCGGGGGCTATGGCTACACCTTC. The V call is TRBV9, the J call TRBJ1-2; 8 nucleotides align to TRBD1. CDR3 size: 14 residues. The germline CDR1 and CDR2 sequences are SGDLS and YYNGEE. V lost 4 bases, J lost 4 bases, and 6 bases stayed unmatched.